This T cell receptor (beta chain) was recorded in a study of cytomegalovirus exposure and HLA in healthy donors (dated by TCRdb to between 2016 and 2019). Regarding the study in general: An earlier analysis of several hundred of the donors reported about 290 Gb of sequence data and around 110 million unique TCR beta sequences from 150 million to 200 million T cells. The number of donors typed differed by locus, with roughly 620-630 for A, B, C, DRB1 and DQB1, 522 for DQA1, 600 to 610 for DPA1, and under 490 for DPB1. Rather than drawing on any new phenotypic data, the later analysis identified candidate immune exposures from TCR beta sequences and the way those sequences occurred across donors. Every discovery cohort repertoire had been produced on one sequencing platform. Genome-wide SNP genotypes for about 65% of the roughly 670 donors were used in a later genetic analysis, which treated that subset as a discovery cohort. The aim of the study was to test whether cataloging public T cell receptors could identify signatures of past pathogen exposure. Roughly 310 gigabases of sequencing data and tens of millions of unique TCR sequences were included in an early release covering over 600 HLA-typed donors. Along with the approximately 620-subject first cohort, a separate validation cohort of around 120 different subjects was used. The study used immunosequencing to profile the T cell repertoires of around 600 subjects and linked those repertoires to cytomegalovirus serostatus. An earlier analysis of around 540 of the donors applied high-throughput TCR beta sequencing to assess whether each TCR beta V gene segment acted as functional or pseudogenic. Both class I and class II loci were covered by HLA typing, at four-digit resolution. Across 398 genotyped donors of the cohort, an average of about 250,000 unique TCR beta nucleotide sequences per donor were sequenced, and about a sixth of those sequences were non-productive. Alongside the repertoire data, information on donor age, sex, ethnicity and CMV serostatus was compiled. High-throughput TCR immunosequencing, statistical association of individual TCRs with disease status, and machine learning were combined to predict cytomegalovirus infection status. Roughly 5 DR-DQ haplotypes were handled as single units for association and clustering, since linkage in the cohort was strong. In a later analysis, previously published TCR beta repertoires from 550 to 700 donors were re-analyzed and high-resolution HLA genotyping was added so that TCR occurrence patterns could be studied. Of the 300 to 500 genotyped donors, 75% to 85% were placed in the genetic ancestry cluster associated with self-reported Caucasian donors.

Findings and caveats that apply to the study as a whole: A total of about 180 TCR beta chains were listed by the study as associated with cytomegalovirus. Because counts were too low, seventeen rarely observed V segments, including chromosome 9 orphons, were left out of the earlier analysis of over 550 of the donors. A later genetic analysis reported fewer N-insertions in productive TCRs among donors in an Asian-associated ancestry cluster than the approximately 700-donor mean. The cohort was sequenced for TCR beta chains only, and without alpha or paired-chain data the features that could be detected were limited. A later analysis found that most CMV-associated TCR beta chains appeared HLA-restricted, with HLA associations seemingly driven largely by CMV exposure. The authors suggested that the approach could potentially be generalized to other disease states and immunological phenotypes. In a later analysis, the rate of TCR association differed among HLA loci, with DRB1 alleles having the most associated TCRs and HLA-C alleles having the fewest. Some IMGT-functional V segments, including TRBV6-2 and TRBV6-3, could not be told apart with the 87-base-pair reads, so those segments were excluded. In a later analysis, HLA-associated TCR beta chains showed more clonal expansion and lower generation probabilities than non-associated chains that were equally common. Linkage disequilibrium might explain the correlated functional status among segregating V segments, but an unknown experimental factor could not be ruled out. Cytomegalovirus status was reported to be diagnosed by the classifier with high specificity and sensitivity in both the original and validation cohorts. The only immune exposure information available for the cohort was CMV serostatus. In a later analysis, several top co-occurrence clusters were reported to appear linked to parvovirus B19, influenza, CMV and Epstein-Barr virus. A further reported finding was that TCR beta sequences accurately predicted the HLA-A and HLA-B alleles for most subjects in the first cohort. A group of highly shared sequence variants was considered likely to be a technical artifact of the sequencing pipeline. Sequencing depth was assumed to be roughly uniform across donors in the presence/absence analyses, though that assumption may not hold. In a later analysis, over 15,000 TCR beta sequences were associated with specific HLA alleles at a false discovery rate of 0.05. An earlier analysis of 587 of the donors showed that most TCR beta V segments appeared in productive rearrangements either about 87% or about 30% of the time, which broadly matched IMGT annotations. A few of the identified cytomegalovirus-associated TCR beta chains were confirmed in vitro to be specific for cytomegalovirus antigens. Because HLA typing was unavailable for some donors at each locus, only the typed subset was used in association tests. Across donors, most TCR sequences were observed very rarely, whereas some public TCRs were present in many individuals. A later genetic analysis associated a missense DCLRE1C variant with V-gene and J-gene trimming of TCR beta chains, and an independent cohort replicated the association. Assigning TCR associations to individual alleles was difficult when HLA alleles, especially DR and DQ, strongly co-occurred.

This clone occurred once. This receptor's antigen is unknown. Base qualities are not provided; no much larger clone lies one nucleotide away. The cohort comprised fewer than 700 healthy bone marrow donors. Cohort members were all nominally healthy when sampled, although unrecorded immune exposures were likely present. The donor was CMV seropositive and was included in the group of some 290 seropositive cohort members. Each donor provided a peripheral blood sample, and peripheral blood mononuclear cells were used for TCR beta sequencing. Genomic DNA extraction from the blood cell samples was performed with the Qiagen DNeasy Blood Extraction Kit. The germline V gene specifies SNHLY as CDR1 and FYNNEI as CDR2. The germline V end is reduced by 7 bases and the J end by 7 bases; junction bases left unmatched: 12. The CDR3 covers 16 residues, taking in both the cysteine and the phenylalanine. The CDR3 DNA has 48 bases and is translated from base 1.

Libraries were prepared through the immunoSEQ multiplex PCR assay. A mixture of 60 forward primers for TCR Vbeta segments and 13 reverse primers for TCR Jbeta segments was used in the multiplex PCR. The CDR3 region of rearranged TCR beta genes was amplified from genomic DNA with a multiplex PCR assay. The amplified TCR beta libraries were sequenced on the Illumina HiSeq System as 87-base-pair reads. The original methods were these. A later analysis counted around 72 million unique TCR beta chains across the 550 to 750 repertoires, and 9 million to 14 million of these chains were shared by at least two donors. To remove PCR and sequencing errors, raw reads were error-corrected and collapsed into unique sequences using a nearest-neighbor algorithm that merged closely related sequences. CDR3 sequences were aligned to IMGT reference sequences to assign V, D and J gene segments. For a sequence to be retained, a match of at least six nucleotides was required to both a V gene segment and a J gene segment. A rearrangement counted as productive if the CDR3 had no stop codons and remained in frame with V and J, and every other rearrangement counted as non-productive. Following IMGT convention, CDR3 was defined as the stretch from the second conserved V-encoded cysteine up to the conserved J-encoded phenylalanine. The earlier analysis of 500 to 750 of the donors excluded any sequence lacking an unambiguous match to a single V gene segment. An earlier analysis of around 600 of the donors classified V segments as functional when productive rearrangements were above 56.7% and as segregating when the standard deviation between donors was above 5%. A statistical classification framework was built to diagnose cytomegalovirus status from the catalog of TCR beta chain sequences. A later analysis assigned V and J genes by comparing TCR nucleotide sequences with IMGT/GENE-DB human TR gene sequences. Using the TCRdist pipeline, a later analysis assigned CDR3 sequences along with most-parsimonious VDJ recombination scenarios. In a later analysis, every TCR beta chain was defined by the combination of its CDR3 amino acid sequence and its V-gene family, and reads without a unique V-gene family were dropped. To address suspected cross-contamination and a sequencing artifact, a later analysis removed a few hundred highly shared, low-generation-probability nucleotide sequences. For each public chain, a later analysis derived a clonal expansion index from normalized ranks of inferred template counts within each repertoire. In a later analysis, generation probabilities were computed using a VDJ recombination model fitted to out-of-frame rearrangements, and the results were checked against IGoR. In a later analysis, hypergeometric tests were used to score TCR-TCR, TCR-HLA and TCR-CMV co-occurrence, with a repertoire-size bias correction applied to TCR pairs. To estimate false discovery rates, a later analysis permuted the HLA or CMV assignments 20 times. In a later analysis, co-occurring TCRs were grouped with DBSCAN, and TCRdist sequence similarity was added when clustering was performed within HLA-allele-positive subsets. Co-occurrence clustering excluded repertoires with fewer than 30,000 or more than 120,000 public chains, plus five with anomalous nucleotide sharing. TCRdb limited this immuneACCESS table to in-frame rearrangements with V and J called. A share of clones is missing; checked studies link under half to unresolved V genes, and the rest is unexplained. V, J and clone size derive from that table, while D and trimming were established from the DNA sequence. In all, the sample holds some 130,000 clones, and under 80% of those were seen once. The top ten constitute 8.8% of the sample.

The chain joins TRBV2 to TRBJ2-1, with TRBD1 identical over 11 junction bases. Sequenced material: PBMCs. The receptor's source is a woman aged 50 to 60 in good health and CMV-seropositive. The CDR3 protein sequence reads: CASNPSRGQGENEQFF. Here is the DNA: TGTGCCAGCAATCCAAGTCGGGGACAGGGGGAAAATGAGCAGTTCTTC.